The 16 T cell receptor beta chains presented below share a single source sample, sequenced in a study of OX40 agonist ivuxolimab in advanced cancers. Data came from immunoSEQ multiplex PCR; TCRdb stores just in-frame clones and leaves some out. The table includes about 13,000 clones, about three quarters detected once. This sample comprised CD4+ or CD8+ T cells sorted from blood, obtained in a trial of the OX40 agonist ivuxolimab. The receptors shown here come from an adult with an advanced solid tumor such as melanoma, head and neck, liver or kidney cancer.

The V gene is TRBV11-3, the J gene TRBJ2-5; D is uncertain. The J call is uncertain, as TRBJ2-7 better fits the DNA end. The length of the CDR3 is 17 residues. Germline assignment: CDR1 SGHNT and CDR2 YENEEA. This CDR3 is CASSQITSSYSSYEQYF. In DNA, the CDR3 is TGTGCCAGCAGCCAGATTACGTCATCTTATAGCTCCTACGAGCAGTACTTC.

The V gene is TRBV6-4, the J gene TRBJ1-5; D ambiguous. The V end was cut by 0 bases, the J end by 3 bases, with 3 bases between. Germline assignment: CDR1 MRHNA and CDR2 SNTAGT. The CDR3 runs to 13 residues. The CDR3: CASSDSPNQPQHF. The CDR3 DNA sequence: TGTGCCAGCAGTGACTCACCCAATCAGCCCCAGCATTTT.

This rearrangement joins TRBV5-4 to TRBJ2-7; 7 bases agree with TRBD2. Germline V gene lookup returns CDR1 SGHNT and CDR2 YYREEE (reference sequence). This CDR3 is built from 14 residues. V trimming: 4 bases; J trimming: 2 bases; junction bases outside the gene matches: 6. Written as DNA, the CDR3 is TGTGCCAGCAGCCCGGCGGGAGTCACCTACGAGCAGTACTTC. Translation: CASSPAGVTYEQYF.

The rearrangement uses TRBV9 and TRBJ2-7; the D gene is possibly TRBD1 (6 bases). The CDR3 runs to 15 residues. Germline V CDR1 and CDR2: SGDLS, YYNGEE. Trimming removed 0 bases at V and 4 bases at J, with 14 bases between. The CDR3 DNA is TGTGCCAGCAGCGTAGGGCAGGGGATACTTTACGAGCAGTACTTC. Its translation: CASSVGQGILYEQYF.

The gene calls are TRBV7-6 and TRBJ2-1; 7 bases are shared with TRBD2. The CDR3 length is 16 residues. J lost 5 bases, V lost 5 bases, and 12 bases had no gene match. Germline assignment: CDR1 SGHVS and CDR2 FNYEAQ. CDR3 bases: TGTGCCAGCAGCCCCGGGGGAGGGCGAGGGGACAATGAGCAGTTCTTC. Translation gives CASSPGGGRGDNEQFF.

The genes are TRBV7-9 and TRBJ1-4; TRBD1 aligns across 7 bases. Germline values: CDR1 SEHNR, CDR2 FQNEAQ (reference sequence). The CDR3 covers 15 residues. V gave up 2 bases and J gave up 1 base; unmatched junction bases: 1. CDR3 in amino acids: CASSLRQGTNEKLFF. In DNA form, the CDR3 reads TGTGCCAGCAGCTTAAGACAGGGAACTAATGAAAAACTGTTTTTT. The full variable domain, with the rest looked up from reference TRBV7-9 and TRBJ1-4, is DTGVSQNPRHKITKRGQNVTFRCDPISEHNRLYWYRQTLGQGPEFLTYFQNEAQLEKSRLLSDRFSAERPKGSFSTLEIQRTEQGDSAMYLCASSLRQGTNEKLFFGSGTQLSVL.

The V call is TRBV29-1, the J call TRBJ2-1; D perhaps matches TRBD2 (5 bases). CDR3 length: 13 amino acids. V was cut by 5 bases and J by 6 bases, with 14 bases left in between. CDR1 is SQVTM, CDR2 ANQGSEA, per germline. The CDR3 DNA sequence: TGCAGCGTTCCCAGCGGTTGGGGCAATGAGCAGTTCTTC. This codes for CSVPSGWGNEQFF.

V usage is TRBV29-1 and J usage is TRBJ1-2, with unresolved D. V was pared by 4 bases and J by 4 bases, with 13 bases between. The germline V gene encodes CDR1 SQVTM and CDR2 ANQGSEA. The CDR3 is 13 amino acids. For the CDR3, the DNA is TGCAGCGTTGCGTCGGGCAGCTTCTATGGCTACACCTTC. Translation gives CSVASGSFYGYTF.

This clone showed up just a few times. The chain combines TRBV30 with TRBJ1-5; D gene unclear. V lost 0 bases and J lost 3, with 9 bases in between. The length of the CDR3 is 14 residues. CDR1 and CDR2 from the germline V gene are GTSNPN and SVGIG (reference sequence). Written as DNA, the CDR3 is TGTGCCTGGAGTGTGCTGGGTAACAATCAGCCCCAGCATTTT. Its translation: CAWSVLGNNQPQHF. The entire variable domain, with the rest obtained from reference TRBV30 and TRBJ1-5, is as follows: SQTIHQWPATLVQPVGSPLSLECTVEGTSNPNLYWYRQAAGRGLQLLFYSVGIGQISSEVPQNLSASRPQDRQFILSSKKLLLSDSGFYLCAWSVLGNNQPQHFGDGTRLSIL.

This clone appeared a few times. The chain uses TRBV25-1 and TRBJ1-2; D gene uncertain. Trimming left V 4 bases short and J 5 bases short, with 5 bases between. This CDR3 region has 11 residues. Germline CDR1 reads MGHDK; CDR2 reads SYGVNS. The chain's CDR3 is CASSAGYGYTF. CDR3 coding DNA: TGTGCCAGCAGTGCTGGGTATGGCTACACCTTC.

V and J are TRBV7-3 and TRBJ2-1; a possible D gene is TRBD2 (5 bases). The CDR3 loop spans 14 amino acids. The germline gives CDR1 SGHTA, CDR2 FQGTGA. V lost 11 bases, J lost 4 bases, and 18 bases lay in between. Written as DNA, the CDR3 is TGTGCCTCATCCCCCAGCGGCCCTTACAATGAGCAGTTCTTC. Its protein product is CASSPSGPYNEQFF.

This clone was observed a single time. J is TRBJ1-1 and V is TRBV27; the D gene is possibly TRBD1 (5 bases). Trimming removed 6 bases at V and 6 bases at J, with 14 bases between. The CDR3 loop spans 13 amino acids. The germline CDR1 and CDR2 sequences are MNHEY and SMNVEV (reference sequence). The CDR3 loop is CASRQVVISEAFF. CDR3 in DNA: TGTGCCAGCAGACAGGTTGTAATCTCTGAAGCTTTCTTT.

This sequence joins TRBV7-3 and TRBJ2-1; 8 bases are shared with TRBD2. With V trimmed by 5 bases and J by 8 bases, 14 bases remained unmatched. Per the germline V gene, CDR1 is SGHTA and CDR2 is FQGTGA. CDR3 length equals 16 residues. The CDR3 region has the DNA TGTGCCAGCAGCCCAGTAGTAAGCGGGAGAATCCATGAGCAGTTCTTC. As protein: CASSPVVSGRIHEQFF.

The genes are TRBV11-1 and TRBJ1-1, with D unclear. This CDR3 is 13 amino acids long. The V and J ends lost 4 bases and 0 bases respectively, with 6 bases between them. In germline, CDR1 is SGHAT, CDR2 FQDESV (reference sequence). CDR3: CASSSGLNTEAFF. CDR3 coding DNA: TGTGCCAGCAGCTCGGGCCTGAACACTGAAGCTTTCTTT. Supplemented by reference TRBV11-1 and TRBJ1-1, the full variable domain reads EAEVAQSPRYKITEKSQAVAFWCDPISGHATLYWYRQILGQGPELLVQFQDESVVDDSQLPKDRFSAERLKGVDSTLKIQPAELGDSAMYLCASSSGLNTEAFFGQGTRLTVV.

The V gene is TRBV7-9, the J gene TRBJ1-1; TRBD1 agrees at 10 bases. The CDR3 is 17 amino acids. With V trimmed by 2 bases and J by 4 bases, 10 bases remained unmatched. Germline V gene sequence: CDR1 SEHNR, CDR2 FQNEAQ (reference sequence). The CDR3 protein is CASSLTLGQGFGTEAFF. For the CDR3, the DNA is TGTGCCAGCAGCTTAACGTTGGGACAGGGGTTCGGCACTGAAGCTTTCTTT. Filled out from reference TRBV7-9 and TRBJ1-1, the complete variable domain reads DTGVSQNPRHKITKRGQNVTFRCDPISEHNRLYWYRQTLGQGPEFLTYFQNEAQLEKSRLLSDRFSAERPKGSFSTLEIQRTEQGDSAMYLCASSLTLGQGFGTEAFFGQGTRLTVV.

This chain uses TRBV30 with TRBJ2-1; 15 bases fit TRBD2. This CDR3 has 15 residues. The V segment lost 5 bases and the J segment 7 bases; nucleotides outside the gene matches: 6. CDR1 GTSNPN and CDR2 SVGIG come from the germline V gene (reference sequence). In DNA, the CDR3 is TGTGCCTGGGATGGACTAGCGGGAGGGCGGAATGAGCAGTTCTTC. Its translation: CAWDGLAGGRNEQFF.